This T cell receptor (beta chain) was found in a study of long-term antiretroviral therapy in people with HIV. At survey level, the immunoSEQ assay was run in its v3.0 version. In sequencing, about 35,000-55,000 T-cell genomes per sample were targeted. The assay was immunoSEQ multiplex PCR, and TCRdb's table has in-frame clones only and misses some. This sample yields around 16,000 clones, of which approximately 88% are seen a single time; around 12% belongs to the top ten. General observations from the study: Clonal populations expanded prior to ART predominated within the repertoire at all time points. Compared with controls, HIV repertoires showed narrower CDR3 length ranges. In samples taken after ART, diversity increased but remained below transplant donor control levels.

With regard to this clone: Its antigen is still unknown.

Germline V gene data show CDR1 as SGHAT and CDR2 as FQNNGV. V lost 6 bases, J lost 4 bases, and 16 bases lay in between. The CDR3 contains 15 residues. The source was unsorted PBMCs, collected 0.7 years before starting antiretroviral therapy. The chain is built from TRBV11-2 and TRBJ1-3, with unresolved D. The sequence derives from a man aged 50 to 59 with HIV. This CDR3 reads CASSPERSDGNTIYF. The CDR3 bases are TGTGCCAGCAGTCCAGAACGATCGGACGGAAACACCATATATTTT.